A selection of T cell receptor beta chains follows, all from one sample in a study of blood T cell repertoires in COVID-19. Sequencing used immunoSEQ multiplex PCR; TCRdb keeps in-frame clones, though not all of them. This table holds 140,000 to 150,000 clones, approximately 83% found once. Specimen: peripheral blood. These receptors came from an older woman with COVID-19, enrolled during active disease. CDR3s include the opening cysteine and the closing phenylalanine or tryptophan. A D gene is named only where the DNA matches it firmly. Part of the rows lack a size; the others show once, few, many or a class for expanded clones.

v_gene	j_gene	abundance	d_gene	CDR3aa	CDR3nt
TRBV19	TRBJ1-6	.	.	CASSMGRSRSPLHF	TGTGCCAGTAGTATGGGGCGCTCCCGCTCACCCCTCCACTTT
TRBV7-9	TRBJ1-2	.	.	CASSLAGGYGYTF	TGTGCCAGCAGCTTAGCCGGGGGTTATGGCTACACCTTC
TRBV2	TRBJ2-6	.	.	CASKGAGSSGANVLTF	TGTGCCAGCAAAGGGGCAGGCTCTTCTGGGGCCAACGTCCTGACTTTC
TRBV9	TRBJ1-4	.	.	CASSVDSDNEKLFF	TGTGCCAGCAGCGTGGACAGTGATAATGAAAAACTGTTTTTT
TRBV4-3	TRBJ1-4	.	.	CASSQDTGTRVEKLFF	TGCGCCAGCAGCCAAGATACGGGGACTCGGGTTGAAAAACTGTTTTTT
TRBV6-1	TRBJ2-5	.	.	CASSEADTGRLQETQYF	TGTGCCAGCAGTGAAGCGGATACAGGGCGCCTCCAAGAGACCCAGTACTTC
TRBV7-8	TRBJ2-5	.	TRBD1	CASSFGQVIQETQYF	TGTGCCAGCAGTTTCGGACAGGTCATCCAAGAGACCCAGTACTTC
TRBV18	TRBJ2-7	.	TRBD2	CASSPPLGLAGGIEYF	TGTGCCAGCTCACCACCTTTAGGACTAGCGGGGGGTATTGAGTACTTC
TRBV5-1	TRBJ1-3	few	.	CASSLGRSPGNTIYF	TGCGCCAGCAGCTTGGGCAGGTCTCCTGGAAACACCATATATTTT
TRBV2	TRBJ2-7	.	.	CASSEEAGSPREQYF	TGTGCCAGCAGTGAAGAGGCAGGGTCCCCGAGGGAGCAGTACTTC